This TCR beta chain was sequenced for a study of cytomegalovirus exposure and HLA in healthy donors. Across the study: HLA-typed donors contributed approximately 92 million unique TCRs, which were held in an early data release.

Primers: 60 Vbeta forward and 13 Jbeta reverse. In the original workflow: Per a later analysis, the number of unique TCR beta chains was about 78 million, of which around 10 million were shared. Using immunoSEQ multiplex PCR, the repertoire was profiled, and TCRdb retains in-frame clones only, with some absent. The DNA was the basis for D and trimming; V, J and clone size are from that table. The data contain about 150,000 clones, 65% to 85% of them singletons. CDR3 length: 17 residues. The germline gives CDR1 ENHRY, CDR2 SYGVKD. V shed 0 bases and J shed 4 bases, with 17 bases lying between them. A note on this clone: What it binds is not known.

Study conclusions and caveats: Common viral pathogens seemed to be connected with several of the most significant clusters, according to a later analysis. The study labeled about 160 TCR beta chains cytomegalovirus-associated.

This clonotype was sampled from a man aged 18 to 30 in good health and CMV-seronegative. The chain joins TRBV10-3 to TRBJ2-3; tentative D call: TRBD2 (5 bases). Sequenced material: PBMCs. Written as DNA, the CDR3 is TGTGCCATCAGTGAGTCGCGTGGCCGGGGTTTCCCAGATACGCAGTATTTT. As protein: CAISESRGRGFPDTQYF.